This record covers a single T cell receptor (beta chain). This specimen comes from a study of blood T cell repertoires in COVID-19. Study summary: Nucleic acid was either cDNA or gDNA, and it came from T cells, B-cell-depleted T cells, or PBMCs.

The V end lost 3 bases, the J end lost 0 bases, and 5 bases lay between the germline ends. The CDR3 is made up of 13 amino acids. Recruitment covered fewer than 25 US areas and drew participants whose ages spanned roughly 18 to 89 years. Either two negative PCRs, clearance, or symptom resolution qualified Cohort 3 donors as recovered. Per the original data handling: Counts of nucleated cells, estimated from reference gene primer amplification, were obtained. The method was immunoSEQ multiplex PCR; TCRdb's version includes in-frame clones alone and lacks a portion of them. V, J and clone size derive from that table, while D and trimming were established from the DNA sequence. In the table there are 350,000 to 450,000 clones, just under 90% of which are singletons.

The source is a woman aged 30 to 39 who had recovered from COVID-19. Material for sequencing was PBMCs or T cells enriched from blood (not recorded which). The chain joins TRBV12-3 or TRBV12-4 to TRBJ1-1; no clear D. Written as DNA, the CDR3 is TGTGCCAGCAGTTTTAAAATGAACACTGAAGCTTTCTTT. It specifies CASSFKMNTEAFF.